The clone carrying this T cell receptor beta chain was recorded at least ten times. TCR beta CDR3 amplification from genomic DNA was performed by two-round multiplex PCR. Amplification during the initial PCR round employed primers specific to each TRBV and TRBJ gene. TCRdb fed the multiplex PCR reads into MiXCR, producing one record per CDR3 protein. Found here are roughly 14,000 distinct CDR3 sequences, approximately 30% of them singletons; the top ten hold approximately 10%. The CDR3 totals 14 residues. CDR1 is MDHEN and CDR2 is SYDVKM in the germline V gene. V lost 1 base to trimming and J lost 6 bases; unmatched junction nucleotides: 3. This record comes from a study of prognosis after radiotherapy for stage I lung cancer. About the study: Adenocarcinoma occurred in twelve patients and squamous cell carcinoma in roughly seven.

The chain employs TRBV28 and TRBJ2-3, with 8 bases matching TRBD1. This clonotype originated in a donor aged 50 or older with non-small cell lung cancer. The sample was PBMCs, taken before or after stereotactic body radiation therapy (not recorded which). CDR3 amino acids: CASSLSGGGDTQYF. The CDR3 bases are TGTGCCAGCAGTTTATCAGGGGGCGGGGATACGCAGTATTTT.